This T cell receptor (beta chain) was identified in a study of regulatory T cells in long-lasting Graves disease. About the study: Patients newly diagnosed with Graves' had been on antithyroid drugs for under 3 months. Broader study findings: The study found TRBV28, TRBJ1-2 and TRBJ2-5 favored in persistent disease.

Construction of TCR beta libraries relied on iRepertoire HTBI primers and on Arm-PCR targeting CDR3 regions. TCRdb recomputed calls from the multiplex PCR reads with MiXCR, one row per CDR3 protein. The sample includes approximately 400,000 distinct CDR3 sequences, 15% to 17% seen only once; the top ten take 22%. CDR3 length equals 14 residues. Germline V gives CDR1 KGHSH, CDR2 LQKENI. Trimming stripped 3 bases from V and 8 bases from J, with 13 bases between. This clonotype was seen repeatedly, ten times or more. The antigen is undetermined. The time point was: newly diagnosed GD, antithyroid drugs for less than 3 months. The authors made the TCR library using RNA they extracted from PBMCs. With EDTA tubes as the receptacles, nine milliliters of peripheral blood were drawn.

The chain has TRBV18 and TRBJ1-4; D possibly corresponds to TRBD1 (6 bases). The specimen was peripheral blood mononuclear cells (PBMCs), collected at new diagnosis, from a patient treated with antithyroid drugs. The clonotype was recovered from a female donor with Graves disease. CDR3 nucleotide sequence: TGTGCCAGCTCACCGGGACACCAGGGGGAAAAACTGTTTTTT. It encodes CASSPGHQGEKLFF.